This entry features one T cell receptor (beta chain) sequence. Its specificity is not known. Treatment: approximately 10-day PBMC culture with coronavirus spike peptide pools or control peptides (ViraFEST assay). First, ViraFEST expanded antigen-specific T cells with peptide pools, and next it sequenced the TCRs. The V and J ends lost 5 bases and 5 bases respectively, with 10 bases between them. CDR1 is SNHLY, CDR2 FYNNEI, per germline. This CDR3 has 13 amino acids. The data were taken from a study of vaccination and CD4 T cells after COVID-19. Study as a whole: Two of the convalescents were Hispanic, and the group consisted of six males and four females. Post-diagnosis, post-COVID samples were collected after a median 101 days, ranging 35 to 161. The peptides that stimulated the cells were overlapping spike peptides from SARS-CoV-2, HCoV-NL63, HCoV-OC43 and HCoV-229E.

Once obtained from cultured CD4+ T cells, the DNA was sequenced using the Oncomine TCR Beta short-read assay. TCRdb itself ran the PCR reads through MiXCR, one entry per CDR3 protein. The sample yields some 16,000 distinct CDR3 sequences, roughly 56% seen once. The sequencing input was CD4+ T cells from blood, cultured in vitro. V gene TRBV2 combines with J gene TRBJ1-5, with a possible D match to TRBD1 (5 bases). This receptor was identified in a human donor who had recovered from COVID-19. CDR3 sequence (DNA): TGTGCCAGCAGTCCCCCGGGACATCAGCCCCAGCATTTT. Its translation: CASSPPGHQPQHF. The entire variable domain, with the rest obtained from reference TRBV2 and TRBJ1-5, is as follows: EPEVTQTPSHQVTQMGQEVILRCVPISNHLYFYWYRQILGQKVEFLVSFYNNEISEKSEIFDDQFSVERPDGSNFTLKIRSTKLEDSAMYFCASSPPGHQPQHFGDGTRLSIL.